A single sample is the source of the 3 T cell receptor beta chains below, sequenced in a study of T-cell reconstitution after alpha-beta-depleted transplantation in children. Researchers prepared the TCRbeta library using unique molecular identifiers, the study reports. TCRdb re-called the PCR reads with MiXCR, one entry per CDR3 protein. The data show 700,000 to 950,000 distinct CDR3 sequences, roughly 15% seen once. Sequences were derived from PBMCs, mostly from graft donor cells, sampled 360 days after TCRalphabeta/CD19-depleted stem cell transplant. These TCRs come from a male patient between 5 and 17 years old who had a stem cell transplant for acute lymphoblastic leukemia, so the T cells may come from the graft donor.

The rearrangement links TRBV5-1 to TRBJ2-3, with a tentative D call TRBD2 (6 bases). This CDR3 has 14 amino acids. Germline CDR1 SGHRS, CDR2 YFSETQ. V was cut by 2 bases and J by 4 bases, with 11 bases left in between. CDR3 loop: CASSFLREADTQYF. In nucleotides, the CDR3 is TGCGCCAGCAGCTTCTTGAGGGAGGCAGATACGCAGTATTTT.

This clonotype was counted between two and nine times. This sequence joins TRBV7-9 and TRBJ2-1; perhaps D is TRBD1 or TRBD2 (5 bases each). V shed 5 bases and J shed 4 bases, with 12 bases lying between them. Germline-derived CDR1 and CDR2 are SEHNR and FQNEAQ (reference sequence). The CDR3 runs to 14 residues. The CDR3 loop reads CASSPRDRYNEQFF. DNA for the CDR3: TGTGCCAGCAGCCCTAGGGACCGATACAATGAGCAGTTCTTC.

The chain couples TRBV24-1 to TRBJ2-1; TRBD2 aligns across 7 bases. Germline CDR1 and CDR2: KGHDR and SFDVKD. The CDR3 has 14 residues. V gave up 4 bases and J gave up 8 bases; unmatched junction bases: 7. CDR3 residues: CATSEAGLDHEQFF. The CDR3, as DNA: TGTGCCACCAGTGAGGCTGGACTAGATCATGAGCAGTTCTTC.